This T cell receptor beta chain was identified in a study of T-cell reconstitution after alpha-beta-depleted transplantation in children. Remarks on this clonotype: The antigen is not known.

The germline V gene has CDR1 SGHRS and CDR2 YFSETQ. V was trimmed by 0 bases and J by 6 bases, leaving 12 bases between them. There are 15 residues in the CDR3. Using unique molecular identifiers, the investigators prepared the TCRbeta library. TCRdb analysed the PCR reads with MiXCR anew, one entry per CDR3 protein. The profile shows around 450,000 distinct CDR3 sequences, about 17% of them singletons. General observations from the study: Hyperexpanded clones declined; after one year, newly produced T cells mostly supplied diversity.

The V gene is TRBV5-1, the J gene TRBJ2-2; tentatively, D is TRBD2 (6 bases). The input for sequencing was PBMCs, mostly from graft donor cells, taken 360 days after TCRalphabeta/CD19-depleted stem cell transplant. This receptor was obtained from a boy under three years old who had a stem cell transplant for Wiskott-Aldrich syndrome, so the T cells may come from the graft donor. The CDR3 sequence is CASSLEPSVPGELFF. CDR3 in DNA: TGCGCCAGCAGCTTGGAACCTAGCGTTCCCGGGGAGCTGTTTTTT. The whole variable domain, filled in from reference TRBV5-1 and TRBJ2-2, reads KAGVTQTPRYLIKTRGQQVTLSCSPISGHRSVSWYQQTPGQGLQFLFEYFSETQRNKGNFPGRFSGRQFSNSRSEMNVSTLELGDSALYLCASSLEPSVPGELFFGEGSRLTVL.